The present TCR beta chain was sequenced within a study of T cells in Graves' hyperthyroidism and ophthalmopathy. Trimming took off 1 base at V and 11 bases at J, with 11 bases between the two ends. The germline gives CDR1 SGHVS, CDR2 FQNEAQ. The CDR3 is 13 amino acids. This clonotype was observed a handful of times. Antigen: not known. Researchers took RNA transcripts and amplified the TCR beta CDR3 regions from them. The HTBI primer set was used in a first-round RT-PCR of the TCR CDR3. One entry per CDR3 protein results from TCRdb running MiXCR on the multiplex PCR reads. Of a few hundred thousand distinct CDR3 sequences in the sample, 15% to 19% are singletons; the top ten hold around 30%. Notes on the study in general: Blood shared most expanded thyroid clonotypes above 0.001.

Patients aged 18 to 65 had newly diagnosed hyperthyroidism of under 2 months' duration. The study collected blood at first hyperthyroidism diagnosis, before any ophthalmopathy symptoms arose. This receptor was obtained from a woman aged 18-29 years with Graves' hyperthyroidism that later progressed to Graves' ophthalmopathy. Sequenced sample: blood. This chain joins TRBV7-8 and TRBJ2-2, with D perhaps matching TRBD1 or TRBD2 (6 bases each). This CDR3 reads CASSLGGDIELFF. The CDR3 bases are TGTGCCAGCAGCTTAGGGGGGGACATAGAGCTGTTTTTT.